The 5 T cell receptor beta chains given below trace back to one sample, sequenced in a study of blood T cell repertoires in COVID-19. Assay: immunoSEQ multiplex PCR; the TCRdb copy retains only in-frame clones and omits some. The table shows about 220,000 clones, with roughly 84% occurring only once. Sequenced sample: peripheral blood. These receptors all stem from a man aged 25-40 years with active or convalescent COVID-19.

This clone has a handful of counts. The chain recombines TRBV7-2 with TRBJ2-1; D is unresolved. Germline lookup yields CDR1 SGHTA and CDR2 FQGNSA. The CDR3 runs to 15 residues. V was pared by 5 bases and J by 5 bases, with 16 bases between. This CDR3 is CASSPEVARNNEQFF. CDR3 nucleotides: TGTGCCAGCAGCCCAGAGGTGGCCCGAAACAATGAGCAGTTCTTC.

The V and J genes are TRBV7-9 and TRBJ1-2; 10 bases line up with TRBD1. Trimming removed 5 bases from V and 3 bases from J; junction bases left unmatched: 0. The CDR3 length is 13 residues. CDR1 is SEHNR and CDR2 is FQNEAQ in the germline V gene (reference sequence). The CDR3 loop reads CASSGQGDYGYTF. CDR3 bases: TGTGCCAGCAGCGGACAGGGGGACTATGGCTACACCTTC.

The chain uses TRBV4-2 and TRBJ2-7, with TRBD1 identical over 8 bases. CDR1 and CDR2 from the germline V gene are LGHNA and YNFKEQ. The CDR3 covers 14 residues. V shed 3 bases and J 7 bases; nucleotides not matched to a gene: 8. Here the CDR3 DNA reads TGTGCCAGCAGCCAGGACAGGGTTCTGCGGGAGCAGTACTTC. As protein: CASSQDRVLREQYF.

This clone was recorded only once. The V and J genes are TRBV9 and TRBJ2-5, with D tentatively TRBD2 (5 bases). V lost 2 bases and J lost 8, with 10 bases in between. The germline gives CDR1 SGDLS, CDR2 YYNGEE. The CDR3 has 12 amino acids. CDR3 sequence: CASSVAEGTQYF. The CDR3 coding sequence is TGTGCCAGCAGCGTCGCTGAGGGAACCCAGTACTTC.

CDR3 in DNA: TGCGCCAGCAGCCCTAGGGGGCCCTCTAGCTCCTACGAGCAGTACTTC. Amino acid sequence: CASSPRGPSSSYEQYF. This chain joins TRBV5-1 and TRBJ2-7, with 7 bases that match TRBD1. The junction had 10 bases not matched to a gene; V was cut back by 4 bases and J by 0 bases. The germline gives CDR1 SGHRS, CDR2 YFSETQ. The CDR3 contains 16 residues. The full variable domain, in which reference TRBV5-1 and TRBJ2-7 provide the parts outside the CDR3, is KAGVTQTPRYLIKTRGQQVTLSCSPISGHRSVSWYQQTPGQGLQFLFEYFSETQRNKGNFPGRFSGRQFSNSRSEMNVSTLELGDSALYLCASSPRGPSSSYEQYFGPGTRLTVT.